The 5 T cell receptor beta chains presented below share a single source sample, sequenced in a study of radiotherapy plus CTLA-4 blockade in lung cancer. Using immunoSEQ multiplex PCR, the repertoire was profiled, and TCRdb retains in-frame clones only, with some absent. The sample lists approximately 52,000 clones, 79% seen once, with 6.5% to 10% in the top ten. This sample comprised peripheral blood, obtained from a patient treated with radiotherapy plus ipilimumab. These receptors all stem from a human donor with non-small cell lung cancer who had a complete response to radiotherapy plus ipilimumab.

This chain connects TRBV30 to TRBJ2-7; D may be TRBD2 (5 bases). V was shortened by 0 bases and J by 4 bases, with 10 bases between the two germline ends. From germline, CDR1 is GTSNPN and CDR2 SVGIG (reference sequence). This CDR3 contains 13 residues. The CDR3 loop reads CAWSVRAEYEQYV. DNA for the CDR3: TGTGCCTGGAGTGTCCGAGCGGAATACGAGCAGTACGTC.

The chain combines TRBV13 with TRBJ1-5; TRBD1 is a possible D gene (6 bases). Trimming cost V 8 bases and J 2 bases, with 10 bases left between them. The CDR3 has 13 amino acids. Germline lookup yields CDR1 PRHDT and CDR2 FYEKMQ (reference sequence). Here the CDR3 DNA reads TGTGCCAGCGGGAGGGGGGGCAATCAGCCCCAGCATTTT. Translated: CASGRGGNQPQHF.

DNA for the CDR3: TGTGCCAGCAGCGGGGGGGGACTAGCGGCCTACAATGAGCAGTTCTTC. It codes for CASSGGGLAAYNEQFF. The chain has TRBV5-4 and TRBJ2-1, with TRBD2 matching over 11 bases. Germline CDR1 SGHNT, CDR2 YYREEE (reference sequence). The V segment lost 4 bases and the J segment 2 bases; nucleotides outside the gene matches: 5. This CDR3 is 16 amino acids long. The variable domain in full, completed from reference TRBV5-4 and TRBJ2-1, reads ETGVTQSPTHLIKTRGQQVTLRCSSQSGHNTVSWYQQALGQGPQFIFQYYREEENGRGNFPPRFSGLQFPNYSSELNVNALELDDSALYLCASSGGGLAAYNEQFFGPGTRLTVL.

The CDR3 region has the DNA TGCGCCAGCAGTTATCAGGGGCTGAACACTGAAGCTTTCTTT. This codes for CASSYQGLNTEAFF. The V gene is TRBV5-1, the J gene TRBJ1-1, with D perhaps TRBD1 (6 bases). Germline V lookup: CDR1 SGHRS, CDR2 YFSETQ. The CDR3 covers 14 residues. V was trimmed by 5 bases and J by 0 bases, leaving 11 bases between them.

The count of this clone is one. The chain links TRBV30 to TRBJ1-1, with D maybe TRBD1 (6 bases). Between the trimmed V and J ends, which lost 0 bases and 8 bases, there was a span of 13 bases. CDR1 and CDR2 from the germline V gene are GTSNPN and SVGIG (reference sequence). CDR3 length equals 13 residues. CDR3 nucleotide sequence: TGTGCCTGGAGTGTACAGGGCGGCGAGGAAGCTTTCTTT. It yields the protein CAWSVQGGEEAFF.